Following are 5 T cell receptor beta chains from one sample sequenced in a study of T cells in Graves' hyperthyroidism and ophthalmopathy. The source material, RNA transcripts, was used to amplify TCR beta CDR3 regions. RT-PCR in the first round (using the HTBI primer set) targeted the TCR CDR3. TCRdb processed the multiplex PCR reads anew with MiXCR; each CDR3 protein has one entry. The table shows roughly 420,000 distinct CDR3 sequences, with 15% to 19% occurring only once. Sequencing used blood. These receptors were obtained from a woman aged 18 to 35 with Graves' hyperthyroidism.

This clonotype was counted many times. The chain joins TRBV5-8 to TRBJ2-3; perhaps TRBD2 as D (5 bases). Germline CDR1 is SGHTS and CDR2 is YDEGEE. CDR3 length: 16 residues. Trimming shortened V by 3 bases and J by 0 bases, and 14 bases separated the two germline ends. Written as DNA, the CDR3 is TGTGCCAGCAGCTGGGGTGGAGGCGGAAGCACAGATACGCAGTATTTT. As protein: CASSWGGGGSTDTQYF.

The chain links TRBV13 to TRBJ2-1; 10 bases fit TRBD2. CDR3 length: 16 residues. Germline loops: CDR1 PRHDT, CDR2 FYEKMQ (reference sequence). The junction had 10 bases not matched to a gene; V was cut back by 5 bases and J by 6 bases. The CDR3 here is CASSQRGGLASNEQFF. The CDR3 DNA follows: TGTGCCAGCAGCCAGAGGGGGGGACTAGCGAGCAATGAGCAGTTCTTC.

V and J are TRBV4-1 and TRBJ2-7; a weak D match, TRBD2 (6 bases). Germline assignment: CDR1 MGHRA and CDR2 YSYEKL. Trimming took 0 bases from V and 2 from J, leaving 8 bases between them. The CDR3 is 14 amino acids. This chain's CDR3 is CASSQEQRAYEQYF. The DNA for the CDR3 is TGCGCCAGCAGCCAAGAACAGCGGGCCTACGAGCAGTACTTC.

Only a few counts were recorded for this clonotype. The genes are TRBV9 and TRBJ1-4, with TRBD1 as a possible D gene (5 bases). The CDR3 runs 13 residues. The ends were cut back, 4 bases at V and 6 bases at J, with 10 bases in the middle. Germline-derived CDR1 and CDR2 are SGDLS and YYNGEE. The CDR3 coding sequence is TGTGCCAGCAGCACCGGGACGGATGAAAAACTGTTTTTT. This translates into CASSTGTDEKLFF.

A few counts support this clonotype. The chain couples TRBV7-9 to TRBJ1-2; maybe TRBD1 (5 bases). V shed 5 bases and J shed 5 bases, with 18 bases lying between them. Germline assignment: CDR1 SEHNR and CDR2 FQNEAQ (reference sequence). This CDR3 has 15 amino acids. The chain's CDR3 is CASSRTGRDGYGYTF. For the CDR3, the DNA is TGTGCCAGCAGCCGAACAGGAAGGGATGGGTATGGCTACACCTTC.